These 9 T cell receptor beta chains originate from one sample sequenced in a study of blood T cell repertoires in COVID-19. Method: immunoSEQ multiplex PCR; TCRdb's copy keeps in-frame clones and lacks some. The sample lists approximately 31,000 clones, almost 85% occurring once. The sequencing input was peripheral blood. Source of these receptors: a man older than 75 with active COVID-19.

The gene calls are TRBV18 and TRBJ2-2, with 10 bases lining up with TRBD1. From germline, CDR1 is KGHSH and CDR2 LQKENI. This CDR3 contains 15 residues. The trim removed 4 bases at V and 6 bases at J, leaving 5 bases unmatched. The chain's CDR3 is CASSHRDRGAGELFF. The CDR3, as DNA: TGTGCCAGCTCACACCGGGACAGGGGCGCCGGGGAGCTGTTTTTT.

This CDR3 reads CARWTGEQYTQYF. CDR3 DNA: TGTGCCAGATGGACAGGGGAACAGTATACGCAGTATTTT. The chain is built from TRBV6-5 and TRBJ2-3; 9 positions agree with TRBD1. This CDR3 region has 13 residues. The junction had 8 bases not matched to a gene; V was cut back by 9 bases and J by 7 bases. Germline loops: CDR1 MNHEY, CDR2 SVGAGI.

This chain links TRBV3-1 (or the pseudogene TRBV3-2) with TRBJ2-4; 8 nucleotides align to TRBD1. V dropped 4 bases and J dropped 6; count of bases not matched to a gene: 2. The length of the CDR3 is 13 residues. Germline V gives CDR1 LGHDT, CDR2 YNNKEL (reference sequence). CDR3 bases: TGTGCCAGCAGCCTCGGACAGGGAAACATTCAGTACTTC. It encodes CASSLGQGNIQYF.

This clone was detected a few times. This chain connects TRBV25-1 to TRBJ1-1; a weak D match, TRBD1 (6 bases). This CDR3 contains 15 residues. Trimming removed 5 bases from V and 4 bases from J, with 17 bases in between. Per the germline V gene, CDR1 is MGHDK and CDR2 is SYGVNS. As DNA, the CDR3 is TGTGCCAGCAGTCCCCCCGGGGGGCTGGGCACTGAAGCTTTCTTT. Translating gives CASSPPGGLGTEAFF.

The chain's CDR3 is CASSYGLAGNNEQFF. CDR3 sequence (DNA): TGTGCCAGCAGTTACGGTCTAGCGGGGAACAATGAGCAGTTCTTC. This chain uses TRBV6-5 with TRBJ2-1, with 9 bases fitting TRBD2. CDR1 and CDR2 (germline): MNHEY, SVGAGI. This CDR3 is built from 15 residues. V lost 2 bases and J lost 5; bases outside the gene matches: 4.

The chain carries TRBV18 and TRBJ1-1; D gene unclear. This CDR3 is 13 amino acids long. Trimming took 5 bases from V and 0 from J, leaving 7 bases between them. Germline loops: CDR1 KGHSH, CDR2 LQKENI. CDR3 sequence (DNA): TGTGCCAGCTCAGGCGGTATGAACACTGAAGCTTTCTTT. As protein: CASSGGMNTEAFF.

The chain carries TRBV19 and TRBJ2-7; maybe TRBD1 (6 bases). The V end lost 6 bases, the J end lost 0 bases, and 12 bases lay between the germline ends. The CDR3 extends over 14 amino acids. Germline CDR1 is LNHDA and CDR2 is SQIVND (reference sequence). The CDR3 protein is CASRMTGLSYEQYF. In DNA form, the CDR3 reads TGTGCCAGTAGGATGACAGGACTCTCCTACGAGCAGTACTTC.

The chain employs TRBV6-1 and TRBJ1-2; no clear D. This CDR3 is built from 15 residues. Trimming left V 3 bases short and J 0 bases short, with 11 bases between. Germline loops: CDR1 MNHNS, CDR2 SASEGT. CDR3 sequence reads: CASSETLGANYGYTF. In DNA form, the CDR3 reads TGTGCCAGCAGTGAGACCCTTGGAGCTAACTATGGCTACACCTTC.

This chain joins TRBV11-2 and TRBJ1-2; D uncertain. This CDR3 spans 13 amino acids. Germline CDR1 and CDR2: SGHAT and FQNNGV. With 5 bases removed from V and 3 bases from J, the gap between germline ends came to 10 bases. The CDR3 reads CASSNTVDYGYTF. CDR3 DNA sequence: TGTGCCAGCAGCAACACAGTAGACTATGGCTACACCTTC.